By its share, the clone carrying this T cell receptor beta chain is medium-sized. TCRdb re-called the PCR reads through MiXCR, storing one row per CDR3 protein. The table has around 8,000 distinct CDR3 sequences, approximately 49% seen once. This CDR3 spans 14 amino acids. From germline, CDR1 is MNHEY and CDR2 SVGAGI. V shed 4 bases and J 5 bases; nucleotides not matched to a gene: 3. This sample is drawn from a study of CD4 and CD8 cells across lung adenocarcinoma regions. The chain is built from TRBV6-5 and TRBJ2-2; 8 positions match TRBD1. This TCR derives from a female donor with lung adenocarcinoma. The CD4 and CD8 labels of this study may be unreliable. The sample taken for sequencing was CD4+ T cells from the margin of a lung tumor. Here the CDR3 reads CASSSTGVTGELFF. The CDR3 nucleotides are TGTGCCAGCAGTTCGACAGGGGTGACCGGGGAGCTGTTTTTT.